This TCR beta chain was identified in a study of cytomegalovirus exposure and HLA in healthy donors. Those who donated were healthy bone marrow donors. Amplification used 60 Vbeta primers and 13 Jbeta primers. Some clones are missing from TCRdb's copy, which holds only in-frame ones; the method was immunoSEQ multiplex PCR. The top ten hold under 6.5% of the sample, which has some 150,000 clones, roughly 89% seen once. CDR1 and CDR2 from the germline V gene are SGHTS and YDEGEE. The CDR3 covers 15 residues. The V end was cut by 0 bases, the J end by 0 bases, with 9 bases between. The specimen sequenced was PBMCs. The clonotype originates from a woman between 25 and 40 years old in good health and CMV-seronegative. V and J are TRBV5-8 and TRBJ1-1, with D hard to call. This chain's CDR3 is CASSLDPTVNTEAFF. The CDR3 region has the DNA TGTGCCAGCAGCTTGGACCCGACTGTGAACACTGAAGCTTTCTTT.